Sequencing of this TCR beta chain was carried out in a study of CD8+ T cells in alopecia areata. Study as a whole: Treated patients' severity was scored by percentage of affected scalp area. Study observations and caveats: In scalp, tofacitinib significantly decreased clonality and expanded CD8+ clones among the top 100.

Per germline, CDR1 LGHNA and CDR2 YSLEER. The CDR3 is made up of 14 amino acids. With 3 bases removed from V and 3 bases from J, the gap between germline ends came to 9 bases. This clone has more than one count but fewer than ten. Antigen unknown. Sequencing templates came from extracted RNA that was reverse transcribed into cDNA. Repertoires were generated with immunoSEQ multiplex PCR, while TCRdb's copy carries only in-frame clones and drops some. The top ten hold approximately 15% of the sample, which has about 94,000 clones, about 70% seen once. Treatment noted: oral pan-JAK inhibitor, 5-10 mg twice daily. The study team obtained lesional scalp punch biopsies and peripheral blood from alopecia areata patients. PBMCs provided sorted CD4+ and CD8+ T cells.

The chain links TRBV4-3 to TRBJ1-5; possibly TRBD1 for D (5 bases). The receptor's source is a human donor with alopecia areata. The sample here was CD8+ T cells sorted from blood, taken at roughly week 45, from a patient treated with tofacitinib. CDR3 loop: CASSQARVNQPQHF. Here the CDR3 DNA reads TGCGCCAGCAGCCAGGCCAGGGTCAATCAGCCCCAGCATTTT.